Detailed here is one TCR beta chain. As processed by the authors: Estimation of nucleated cell counts was performed using reference gene primer amplification. Sequencing was performed with immunoSEQ multiplex PCR; in TCRdb, only in-frame clones are kept and a portion is missing. V, J and clone size derive from that table, while D and trimming were established from the DNA sequence. The sample includes more than 90,000 clones, around nine tenths of them seen just once. V trimming: 1 base; J trimming: 0 bases; junction bases outside the gene matches: 4. The CDR3 runs to 16 residues. Germline CDR1 is SGHAT and CDR2 is FQNNGV. Enrolment of Seattle patients took place during active infection, and they were followed longitudinally. The sample comes from a study of blood T cell repertoires in COVID-19. The wider study: Sites across the United States, Italy and Spain contributed samples from acute and convalescent COVID-19. The cDNA or gDNA used as material had been derived from T cells, B-cell-depleted T cells, or PBMCs.

Sequenced: peripheral blood. This clonotype was obtained from a woman aged 60-75 years with COVID-19, enrolled during active disease. The chain carries TRBV11-2 and TRBJ2-3; TRBD2 agrees at 7 bases. The CDR3: CASSLGRGTSTDTQYF. In nucleotides, the CDR3 is TGTGCCAGCAGCTTAGGGCGGGGGACTAGCACAGATACGCAGTATTTT.